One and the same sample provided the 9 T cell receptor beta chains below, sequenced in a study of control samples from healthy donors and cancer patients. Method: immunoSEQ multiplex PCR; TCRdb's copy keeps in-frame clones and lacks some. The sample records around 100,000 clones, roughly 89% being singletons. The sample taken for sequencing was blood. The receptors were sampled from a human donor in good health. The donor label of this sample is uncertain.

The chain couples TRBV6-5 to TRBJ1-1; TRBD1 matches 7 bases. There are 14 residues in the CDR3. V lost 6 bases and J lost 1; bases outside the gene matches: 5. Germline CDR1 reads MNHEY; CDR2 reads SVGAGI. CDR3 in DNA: TGTGCCAGCAGCCCCGGGACAGCGAACACTGAAGCTTTCTTT. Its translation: CASSPGTANTEAFF.

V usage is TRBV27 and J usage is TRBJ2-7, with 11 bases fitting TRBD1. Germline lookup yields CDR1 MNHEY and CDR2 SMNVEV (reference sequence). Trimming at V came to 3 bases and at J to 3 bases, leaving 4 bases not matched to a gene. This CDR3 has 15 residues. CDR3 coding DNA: TGTGCCAGCAGTTTCTTGGGACAGGGGGTCTACGAGCAGTACTTC. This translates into CASSFLGQGVYEQYF.

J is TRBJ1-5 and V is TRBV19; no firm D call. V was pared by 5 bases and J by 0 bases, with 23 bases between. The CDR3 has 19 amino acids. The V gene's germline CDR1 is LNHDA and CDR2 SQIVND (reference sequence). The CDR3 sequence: CASSLPTPGEPYSNQPQHF. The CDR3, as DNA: TGTGCCAGTAGTCTCCCCACCCCGGGAGAACCGTATAGCAATCAGCCCCAGCATTTT.

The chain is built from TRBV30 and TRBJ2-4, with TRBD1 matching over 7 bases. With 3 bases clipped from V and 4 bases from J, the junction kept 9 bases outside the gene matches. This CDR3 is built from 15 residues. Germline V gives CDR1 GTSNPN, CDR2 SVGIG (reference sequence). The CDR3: CAWSRGGKGKNIQYF. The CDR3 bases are TGTGCCTGGAGCCGAGGGGGCAAAGGGAAAAACATTCAGTACTTC.

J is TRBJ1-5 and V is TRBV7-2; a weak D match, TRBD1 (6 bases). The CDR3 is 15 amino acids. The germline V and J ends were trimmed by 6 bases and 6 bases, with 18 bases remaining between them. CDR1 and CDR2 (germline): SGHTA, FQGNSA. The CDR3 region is CASRSGPGGGQPQHF. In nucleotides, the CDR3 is TGTGCCAGCAGAAGCGGACCGGGGGGCGGTCAGCCCCAGCATTTT.

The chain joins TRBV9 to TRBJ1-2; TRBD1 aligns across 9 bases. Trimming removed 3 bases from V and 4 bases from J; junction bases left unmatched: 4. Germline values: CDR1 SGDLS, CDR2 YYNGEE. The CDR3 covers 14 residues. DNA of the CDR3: TGTGCCAGCAGCGATCACAGGGGGCCCTATGGCTACACCTTC. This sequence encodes CASSDHRGPYGYTF.

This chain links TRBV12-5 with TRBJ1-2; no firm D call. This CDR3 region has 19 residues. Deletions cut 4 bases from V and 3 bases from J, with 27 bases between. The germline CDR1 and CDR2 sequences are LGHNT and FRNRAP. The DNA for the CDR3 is TGTGCTAGTGGTTCCCACGGCCTACCCGGTGAGACAAATTACTATGGCTACACCTTC. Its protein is CASGSHGLPGETNYYGYTF.

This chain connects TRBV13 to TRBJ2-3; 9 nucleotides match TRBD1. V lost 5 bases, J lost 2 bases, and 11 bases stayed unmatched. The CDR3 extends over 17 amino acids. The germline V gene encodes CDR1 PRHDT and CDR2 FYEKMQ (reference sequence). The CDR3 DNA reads TGTGCCAGCAGCGCAACAGGGGGCCCTACTCTCACAGATACGCAGTATTTT. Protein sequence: CASSATGGPTLTDTQYF.

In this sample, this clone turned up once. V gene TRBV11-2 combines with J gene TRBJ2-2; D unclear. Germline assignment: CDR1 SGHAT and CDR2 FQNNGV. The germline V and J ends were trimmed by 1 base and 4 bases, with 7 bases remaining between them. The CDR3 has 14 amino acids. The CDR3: CASSLGGTTGELFF. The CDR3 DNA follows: TGTGCCAGCAGCTTAGGCGGAACCACCGGGGAGCTGTTTTTT.